This T cell receptor beta chain was obtained from a study of CD8+ T cells in alopecia areata. Study context: Severity was scored as percentage of affected scalp area in treated patients.

The sample's treatment: oral pan-JAK inhibitor, 5-10 mg twice daily. The researchers isolated CD4+ and CD8+ T cells from PBMCs by sorting. Germline CDR1 and CDR2: MNHEY and SVGAGI. The CDR3 has 16 residues. Trimming took 4 bases from V and 4 from J; bases not matched to a gene: 7. Of note for this clone: As yet, its antigen is unknown.

Whole-study results and caveats: The study also sequences resident alphabeta T cells of normal skin in scalp samples.

Sequencing used cDNA as its template, made by extracting RNA and reverse transcribing it. The data were produced by immunoSEQ multiplex PCR, yet TCRdb's version contains in-frame clones alone and is incomplete. Of over 90,000 clones in the sample, around 86% were seen once. V gene TRBV6-5 combines with J gene TRBJ2-1, with 10 positions matching TRBD1. The source is a human donor with alopecia areata. The starting material was CD8+ T cells sorted from blood, obtained between weeks 30 and 35, from a patient treated with tofacitinib. In nucleotides, the CDR3 is TGTGCCAGCAGTTCTTTAGGACAGGGGGGTTACAATGAGCAGTTCTTC. Amino acid sequence: CASSSLGQGGYNEQFF.